The next 5 T cell receptor beta chains were all read from a single sample in a study of CD8 T cells in Susac syndrome. Reverse transcription of about 0.45 to 1 ug RNA used random hexamers. TCRdb reprocessed the immunoSEQ multiplex PCR reads with MiXCR, giving one entry per CDR3 protein. The sample lists 300,000 or so distinct CDR3 sequences, approximately 90% seen once, with over 0.05% in the top ten. Sequenced: CD4+ T cells from PBMCs. The receptors here all came from a human donor with multiple sclerosis.

The chain employs TRBV10-3 and TRBJ1-1; a possible D gene is TRBD1 (5 bases). V shed 4 bases and J shed 5 bases, with 14 bases lying between them. Germline V gene lookup returns CDR1 ENHRY and CDR2 SYGVKD. The CDR3 sequence is 14 residues long. CDR3 nucleotide sequence: TGTGCCATCAGTGCGGAACCAGGGTTGACTGAAGCTTTCTTT. This sequence encodes CAISAEPGLTEAFF.

The chain joins TRBV11-2 to TRBJ2-3; D remains ambiguous. The CDR3 sequence is 17 residues long. The germline V gene has CDR1 SGHAT and CDR2 FQNNGV. The ends were cut back, 0 bases at V and 1 base at J, with 14 bases in the middle. CDR3 DNA: TGTGCCAGCAGCTTAGATCCCCCGGGTCACGGCACAGATACGCAGTATTTT. Translated: CASSLDPPGHGTDTQYF.

The J gene is TRBJ1-1, the V gene TRBV18; the D is unclear. Germline CDR1 is KGHSH and CDR2 is LQKENI. The CDR3 totals 13 residues. Trimming pared 4 bases from V and 3 bases from J, leaving 9 bases between. The CDR3 nucleotides are TGTGCCAGCTCACTAGAAAGGGACACTGAAGCTTTCTTT. Protein product: CASSLERDTEAFF.

The chain carries TRBV7-9 and TRBJ1-5; D gene ambiguous. This CDR3 is built from 16 residues. The V end was cut by 6 bases, the J end by 0 bases, with 15 bases between. Per germline, CDR1 SEHNR and CDR2 FQNEAQ (reference sequence). CDR3 sequence (DNA): TGTGCCAGCAGTTCAGAACGGGGAAATAGCAATCAGCCCCAGCATTTT. Translation gives CASSSERGNSNQPQHF. Using reference TRBV7-9 and TRBJ1-5 for the parts outside the CDR3, the full variable domain is DTGVSQNPRHKITKRGQNVTFRCDPISEHNRLYWYRQTLGQGPEFLTYFQNEAQLEKSRLLSDRFSAERPKGSFSTLEIQRTEQGDSAMYLCASSSERGNSNQPQHFGDGTRLSIL.

The chain has TRBV30 and TRBJ1-2, with D hard to call. There are 12 residues in the CDR3. From germline, CDR1 is GTSNPN and CDR2 SVGIG (reference sequence). V was shortened by 0 bases and J by 5 bases, with 7 bases between the two germline ends. The CDR3 sequence: CAWSVWAYGYTF. CDR3 coding DNA: TGTGCCTGGAGTGTCTGGGCATATGGCTACACCTTC.